This T cell receptor (beta chain) was captured by sequencing in a study of T cell responses to AZD1222 COVID-19 vaccine. General study results and limits: Spike-specific TCR repertoires showed rising breadth and depth after two AZD1222 doses. Only a handful of AZD1222 recipients, more than five in all, had baseline seropositivity.

Sequencing used immunoSEQ multiplex PCR; TCRdb keeps in-frame clones, though not all of them. The table lists fewer than 130,000 clones, around nine tenths of them singletons, with around 2.5% in the top ten. About this clone itself: Antigen: not known.

Combined were second doses at about 4 or about 12 weeks. The V and J ends lost 7 bases and 8 bases respectively, with 8 bases between them. This CDR3 is built from 11 residues. Germline CDR1 and CDR2: ENHRY and SYGVKD. This TCR came from an adult who received the AZD1222 COVID-19 vaccine. The chain uses TRBV10-3 and TRBJ2-2, with TRBD2 as a possible D gene (6 bases). The sample was peripheral blood, taken 28 days after the second AZD1222 dose. DNA of the CDR3: TGTGCCATCACCGGGACTGGGGAGCTGTTTTTT. Translation gives CAITGTGELFF.